The next 5 T cell receptor beta chains were all read from a single sample in a study of shared clonotypes between healthy human individuals. The table came from immunoSEQ multiplex PCR; TCRdb's copy has only in-frame clones and leaves some out. The sample has more than 900,000 clones; roughly 74% are singletons. Sequencing was carried out using memory CD4+ T cells from PBMCs. Subset described: CD45RA-negative fraction. These receptors were obtained from a man aged 18 to 29 in good health. Some clones in this sample may be carry-over from other donors' samples.

V gene TRBV5-4 combines with J gene TRBJ2-7, with 7 positions matching TRBD1. J was trimmed by 2 bases and V by 2 bases; bases with no gene match: 7. CDR1 is SGHNT and CDR2 is YYREEE in the germline V gene (reference sequence). The CDR3 extends over 15 amino acids. The CDR3 is CASSFRGGLAYEQYF. The CDR3 DNA reads TGTGCCAGCAGCTTTAGAGGGGGCTTAGCCTACGAGCAGTACTTC.

V gene TRBV7-9 combines with J gene TRBJ2-5; 9 bases align to TRBD2. J lost 4 bases, V lost 1 base, and 4 bases had no gene match. The CDR3 sequence is 15 residues long. Looked up from germline, CDR1 is SEHNR and CDR2 is FQNEAQ (reference sequence). The CDR3 loop reads CASSLELAGGETQYF. The CDR3 DNA reads TGTGCCAGCAGCTTAGAACTAGCGGGTGGAGAGACCCAGTACTTC.

The V and J genes are TRBV11-1 and TRBJ2-2; TRBD2 aligns across 8 bases. V trimming: 2 bases; J trimming: 5 bases; junction bases outside the gene matches: 1. Germline V gene lookup returns CDR1 SGHAT and CDR2 FQDESV (reference sequence). The CDR3 covers 14 residues. Here the CDR3 reads CASSLQRETGELFF. The CDR3, as DNA: TGTGCCAGCAGCTTACAGCGGGAGACCGGGGAGCTGTTTTTT.

The chain combines TRBV7-3 with TRBJ2-1, with D uncertain. Per the germline V gene, CDR1 is SGHTA and CDR2 is FQGTGA. This CDR3 is 15 amino acids long. V lost 5 bases to trimming and J lost 0 bases, with 11 bases between them. The CDR3 nucleotides read TGTGCCAGCAGCGGATTCGAATTCTCCTACAATGAGCAGTTCTTC. It specifies CASSGFEFSYNEQFF.

The chain links TRBV28 to TRBJ2-3, with unresolved D. The CDR3 runs to 14 residues. The ends were cut back, 2 bases at V and 2 bases at J, with 8 bases in the middle. Germline V CDR1 and CDR2: MDHEN, SYDVKM. CDR3 in amino acids: CASSLTPYTDTQYF. The CDR3 bases are TGTGCCAGCAGTTTAACCCCCTACACAGATACGCAGTATTTT.